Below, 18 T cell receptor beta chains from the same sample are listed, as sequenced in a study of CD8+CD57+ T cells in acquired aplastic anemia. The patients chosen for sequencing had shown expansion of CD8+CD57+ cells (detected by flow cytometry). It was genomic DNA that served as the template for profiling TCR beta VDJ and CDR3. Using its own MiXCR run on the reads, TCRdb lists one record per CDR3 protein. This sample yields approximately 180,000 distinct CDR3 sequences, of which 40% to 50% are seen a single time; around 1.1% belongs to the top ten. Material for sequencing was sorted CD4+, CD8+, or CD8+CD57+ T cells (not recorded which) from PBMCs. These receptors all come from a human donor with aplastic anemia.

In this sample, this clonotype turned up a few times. CDR3 nucleotides: TGCAGTGCTAGTAGGGCGGGAAACGAGCAGTACTTC. Translation: CSASRAGNEQYF. V is TRBV20-1 and J is TRBJ2-7; possible D gene TRBD2, 6 bases. The CDR3 runs to 12 residues. Germline CDR1 is DFQATT and CDR2 is SNEGSKA (reference sequence). Trimming cost V 3 bases and J 5 bases, with 11 bases left between them.

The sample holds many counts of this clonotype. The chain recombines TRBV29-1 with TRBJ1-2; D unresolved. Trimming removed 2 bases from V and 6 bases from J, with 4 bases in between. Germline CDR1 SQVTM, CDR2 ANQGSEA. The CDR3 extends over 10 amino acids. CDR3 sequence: CSVETDGYTF. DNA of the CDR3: TGCAGCGTTGAAACGGATGGCTACACCTTC.

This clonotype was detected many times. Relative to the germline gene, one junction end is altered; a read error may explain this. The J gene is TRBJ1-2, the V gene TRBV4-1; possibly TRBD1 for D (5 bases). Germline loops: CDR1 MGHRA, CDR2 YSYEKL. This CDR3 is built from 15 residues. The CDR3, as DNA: TGCGCCAGCACCCAAGGGGTTGCCCAAAACTATGGCTACACCTTC. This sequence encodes CASTQGVAQNYGYTF.

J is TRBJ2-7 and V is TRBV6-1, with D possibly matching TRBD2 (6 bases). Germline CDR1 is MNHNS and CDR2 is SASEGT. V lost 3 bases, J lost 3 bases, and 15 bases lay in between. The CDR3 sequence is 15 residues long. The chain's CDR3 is CASSDQGLLGYEQYF. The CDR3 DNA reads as TGTGCCAGCAGTGACCAGGGACTCCTTGGCTACGAGCAGTACTTC.

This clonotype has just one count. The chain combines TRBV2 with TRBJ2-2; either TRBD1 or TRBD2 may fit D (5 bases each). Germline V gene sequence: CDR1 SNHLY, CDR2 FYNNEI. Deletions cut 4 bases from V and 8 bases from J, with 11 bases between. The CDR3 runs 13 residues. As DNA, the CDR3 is TGTGCCAGCAGTGTACAAGGGGAGGGGGAGCTGTTTTTT. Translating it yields CASSVQGEGELFF.

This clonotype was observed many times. This CDR3 reads CASSDLEGADEQYF. In nucleotides, the CDR3 is TGTGCCAGCAGCGACCTAGAGGGTGCGGACGAGCAGTACTTC. This chain links TRBV7-3 with TRBJ2-7; TRBD2 might be the D (5 bases). CDR3 length equals 14 residues. V was pared by 5 bases and J by 5 bases, with 16 bases between. Germline V gene data show CDR1 as SGHTA and CDR2 as FQGTGA.

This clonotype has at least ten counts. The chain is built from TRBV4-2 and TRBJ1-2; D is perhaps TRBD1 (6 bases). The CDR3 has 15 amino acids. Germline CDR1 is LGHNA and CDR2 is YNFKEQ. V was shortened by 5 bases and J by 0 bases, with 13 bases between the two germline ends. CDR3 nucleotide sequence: TGTGCCAGCAGCGTCCCAAGGACAGCTAACTATGGCTACACCTTC. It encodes CASSVPRTANYGYTF.

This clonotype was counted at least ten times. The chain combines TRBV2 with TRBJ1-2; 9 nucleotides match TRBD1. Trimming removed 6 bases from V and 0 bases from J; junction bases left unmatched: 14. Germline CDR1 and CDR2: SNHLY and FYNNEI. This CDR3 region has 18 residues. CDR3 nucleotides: TGTGCCAGCAGAACCCTCCGGGACAGGGAACTAACTAACTATGGCTACACCTTC. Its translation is CASRTLRDRELTNYGYTF.

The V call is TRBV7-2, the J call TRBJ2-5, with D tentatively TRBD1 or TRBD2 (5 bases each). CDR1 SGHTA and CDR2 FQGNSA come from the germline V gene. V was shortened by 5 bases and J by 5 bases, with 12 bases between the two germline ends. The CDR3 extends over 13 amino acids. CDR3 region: CASSGPWGETQYF. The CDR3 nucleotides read TGTGCCAGCAGCGGCCCCTGGGGGGAGACCCAGTACTTC.

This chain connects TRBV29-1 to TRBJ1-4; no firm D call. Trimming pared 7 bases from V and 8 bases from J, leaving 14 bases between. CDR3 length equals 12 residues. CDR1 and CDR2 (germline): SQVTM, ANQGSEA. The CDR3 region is CSGAGEGEKLFF. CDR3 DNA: TGCAGCGGGGCCGGGGAGGGCGAAAAACTGTTTTTT. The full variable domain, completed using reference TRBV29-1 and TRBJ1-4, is SAVISQKPSRDICQRGTSLTIQCQVDSQVTMMFWYRQQPGQSLTLIATANQGSEATYESGFVIDKFPISRPNLTFSTLTVSNMSPEDSSIYLCSGAGEGEKLFFGSGTQLSVL.

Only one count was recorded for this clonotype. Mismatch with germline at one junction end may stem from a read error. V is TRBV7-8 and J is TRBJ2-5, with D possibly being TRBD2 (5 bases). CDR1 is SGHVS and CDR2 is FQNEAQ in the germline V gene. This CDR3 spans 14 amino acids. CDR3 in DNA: TGTGCCAGCAGCCCCCTACAAGGGTGGGAGACCCAGTATTTC. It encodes CASSPLQGWETQYF. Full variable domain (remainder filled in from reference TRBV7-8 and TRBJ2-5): GAGVSQSPRYKVAKRGQDVALRCDPISGHVSLFWYQQALGQGPEFLTYFQNEAQLDKSGLPSDRFFAERPEGSVSTLKIQRTQQEDSAVYLCASSPLQGWETQYFGPGTRLLVL.

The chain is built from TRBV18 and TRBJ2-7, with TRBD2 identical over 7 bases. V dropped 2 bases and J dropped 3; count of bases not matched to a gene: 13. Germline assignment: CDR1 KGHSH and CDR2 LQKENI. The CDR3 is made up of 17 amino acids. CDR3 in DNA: TGTGCCAGCTCACCATCGGTGCCGGGACTAACGAACTACGAGCAGTACTTC. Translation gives CASSPSVPGLTNYEQYF.

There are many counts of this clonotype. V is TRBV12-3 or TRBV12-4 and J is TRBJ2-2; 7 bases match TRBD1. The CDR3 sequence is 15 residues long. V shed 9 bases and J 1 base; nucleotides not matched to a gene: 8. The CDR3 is CASTLRQGNTGELFF. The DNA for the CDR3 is TGTGCCAGTACTCTTCGACAGGGGAACACCGGGGAGCTGTTTTTT.

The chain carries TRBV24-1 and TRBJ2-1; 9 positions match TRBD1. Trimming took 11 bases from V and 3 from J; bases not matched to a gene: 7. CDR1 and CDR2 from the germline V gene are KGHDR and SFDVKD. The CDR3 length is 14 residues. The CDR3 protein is CAIAGTGFYNEQFF. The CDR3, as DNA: TGTGCCATCGCCGGGACAGGGTTCTACAATGAGCAGTTCTTC.

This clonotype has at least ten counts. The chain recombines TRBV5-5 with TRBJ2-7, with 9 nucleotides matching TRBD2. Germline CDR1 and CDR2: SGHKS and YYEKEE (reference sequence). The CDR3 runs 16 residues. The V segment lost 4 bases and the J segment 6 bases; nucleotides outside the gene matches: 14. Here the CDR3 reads CASSPGGTSPRGEQYF. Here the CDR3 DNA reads TGTGCCAGCAGCCCCGGCGGGACTAGCCCTCGGGGCGAGCAGTACTTC.

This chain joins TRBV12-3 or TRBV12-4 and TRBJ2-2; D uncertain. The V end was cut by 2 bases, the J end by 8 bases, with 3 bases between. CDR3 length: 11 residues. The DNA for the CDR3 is TGTGCCAGCAGTTTACAGGGGGAGCTGTTTTTT. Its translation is CASSLQGELFF.

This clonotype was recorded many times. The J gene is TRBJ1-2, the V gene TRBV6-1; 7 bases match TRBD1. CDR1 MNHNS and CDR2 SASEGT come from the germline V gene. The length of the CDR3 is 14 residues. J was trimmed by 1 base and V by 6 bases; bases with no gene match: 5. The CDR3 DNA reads TGTGCCAGCAGAAAGGACAGGAATAACTATGGCTACACCTTC. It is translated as CASRKDRNNYGYTF.

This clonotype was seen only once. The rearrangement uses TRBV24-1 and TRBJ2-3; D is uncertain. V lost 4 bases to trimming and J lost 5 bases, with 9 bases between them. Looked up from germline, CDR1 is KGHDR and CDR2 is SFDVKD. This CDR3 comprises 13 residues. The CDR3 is CATSDPDLDTQYF. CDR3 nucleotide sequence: TGTGCCACCAGTGACCCCGACTTAGATACGCAGTATTTT.